These T cell receptor beta chains were read from a single sample in a study of lymphopenia after photon versus proton radiotherapy. Libraries were prepared by immunoSEQ multiplex PCR; TCRdb keeps only in-frame clonotypes and omits some of them. The repertoire consists of roughly 150,000 clones, with around 85% occurring once and the leading ten covering about 4.3%. The material was peripheral blood, obtained from a patient treated with photon-based radiotherapy. All receptors derive from a man aged 50 or older with gastric cancer. The CDR3 runs from the conserved cysteine through the conserved F or W. Fields, in order: clone size, D gene, J gene, V gene, CDR3 protein, CDR3 DNA. The D gene is left open where the match is weak. Clone size is shown for a subset of rows, as once, few, many or a class of expanded clone.

>-|-|TRBJ1-5|TRBV6-5
CASSWDPPLDNQPQHF
TGTGCCAGCAGTTGGGACCCTCCCTTGGACAATCAGCCCCAGCATTTT
>once|TRBD1|TRBJ2-5|TRBV4-2
CASSPDREQETQYF
TGTGCCAGCAGCCCAGACAGGGAGCAAGAGACCCAGTACTTC
>-|-|TRBJ2-7|TRBV7-2
CASSQDYINSYEQYF
TGTGCCAGCAGCCAAGACTACATAAACTCCTACGAGCAGTACTTC
>-|-|TRBJ2-7|TRBV10-3
CAISEDWARRGGGEQYF
TGTGCCATCAGTGAGGATTGGGCCAGAAGGGGAGGTGGCGAGCAGTACTTC
>-|-|TRBJ2-7|TRBV5-1
CASSLGIAASSYEQYF
TGCGCCAGCAGCTTGGGGATAGCGGCTTCCTCCTACGAGCAGTACTTC
>-|-|TRBJ2-1|TRBV7-9
CASSPLGGGSYNEQFF
TGTGCCAGCAGCCCCCTAGGGGGGGGGTCCTACAATGAGCAGTTCTTC
>-|TRBD2|TRBJ2-2|TRBV11-2
CASSGRGSTTGELFF
TGTGCCAGCAGCGGGCGCGGGAGTACGACCGGGGAGCTGTTTTTT
>-|-|TRBJ2-7|TRBV30
CAGGTRSYEQYF
TGTGCCGGAGGGACCCGGTCCTACGAGCAGTACTTC
>-|-|TRBJ1-1|TRBV14
CASSQDRVAEAFF
TGTGCCAGCAGCCAAGACAGGGTGGCTGAAGCTTTCTTT
>-|TRBD1|TRBJ2-7|TRBV5-4
CASSGEGARTYEQYF
TGTGCCAGCAGCGGAGAGGGGGCGCGGACCTACGAGCAGTACTTC
>few|-|TRBJ1-1|TRBV6-4
CASSDSNRNTEAFF
TGTGCCAGCAGTGACTCGAACAGAAACACTGAAGCTTTCTTT
>-|TRBD2|TRBJ2-7|TRBV4-1
CASSQAPGLVSYEQYF
TGCGCCAGCAGCCAAGCGCCGGGACTAGTCAGTTACGAGCAGTACTTC
>once|-|TRBJ2-7|TRBV21-1
CASSKSEGEGQESSYEQYF
TGTGCCAGCAGCAAATCGGAGGGTGAGGGACAGGAGAGCTCCTACGAGCAGTACTTC
>-|TRBD2|TRBJ2-5|TRBV27
CASSSRLAGELWETQYF
TGTGCCAGCAGTTCCCGACTAGCGGGAGAGCTTTGGGAGACCCAGTACTTC
>-|TRBD2|TRBJ2-3|TRBV7-2
CASSLGGYSTDTQYF
TGTGCCAGCAGCTTGGGAGGGTACAGCACAGATACGCAGTATTTT
>once|TRBD2|TRBJ2-7|TRBV9
CASSSHSGSVYEQYF
TGTGCCAGCAGCTCTCATAGCGGGAGTGTCTACGAGCAGTACTTC
>once|TRBD1|TRBJ1-2|TRBV9
CASSVGGTDHSNYGYTF
TGTGCCAGCAGCGTGGGGGGGACAGACCATTCTAACTATGGCTACACCTTC
>-|-|TRBJ1-3|TRBV5-6
CASSLALSPGNTIYF
TGTGCCAGCAGCTTGGCCCTGAGCCCCGGAAACACCATATATTTT
>once|TRBD1|TRBJ2-7|TRBV18
CASSRRDRGLEQYF
TGTGCCAGCTCACGCCGGGACAGGGGGCTCGAGCAGTACTTC
>-|-|TRBJ2-5|TRBV29-1
CSVVPLTGPQETQYF
TGCAGCGTTGTCCCACTAACAGGGCCCCAAGAGACCCAGTACTTC
>-|-|TRBJ2-4|TRBV5-6
CASSLDGIAKNIQYF
TGTGCCAGCAGCTTGGATGGTATAGCCAAAAACATTCAGTACTTC
>-|TRBD2|TRBJ2-1|TRBV7-2
CASTLGQGGNEQFF
TGTGCCAGCACCCTTGGGCAGGGAGGGAATGAGCAGTTCTTC
>-|-|TRBJ2-2|TRBV10-1
CASSRDTANTGELFF
TGCGCCAGCAGCCGGGACACCGCGAACACCGGGGAGCTGTTTTTT
>-|TRBD2|TRBJ2-7|TRBV5-8
CASSSFSGRGYEQYF
TGTGCCAGCAGTTCCTTTAGCGGGAGAGGCTACGAGCAGTACTTC